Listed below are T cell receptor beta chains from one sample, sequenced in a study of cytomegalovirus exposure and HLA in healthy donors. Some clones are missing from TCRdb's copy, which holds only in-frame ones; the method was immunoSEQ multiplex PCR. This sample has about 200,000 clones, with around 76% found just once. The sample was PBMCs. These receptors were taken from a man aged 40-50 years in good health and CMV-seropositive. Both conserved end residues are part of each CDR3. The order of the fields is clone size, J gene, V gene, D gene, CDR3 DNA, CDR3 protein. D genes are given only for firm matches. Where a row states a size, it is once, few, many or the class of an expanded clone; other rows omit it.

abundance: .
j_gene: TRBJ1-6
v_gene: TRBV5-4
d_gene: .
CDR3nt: TGTGCCAGCAGCTCCAGGGCGGCCTATAATTCACCCCTCCACTTT
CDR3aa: CASSSRAAYNSPLHF

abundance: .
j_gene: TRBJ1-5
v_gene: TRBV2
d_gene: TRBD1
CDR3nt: TGTGCCAGCAGTGGAGGGACAGGGGATCAGCCCCAGCATTTT
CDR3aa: CASSGGTGDQPQHF

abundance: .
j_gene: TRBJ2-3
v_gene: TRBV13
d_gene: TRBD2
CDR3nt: TGTGCCAGCAGCAACTCGGGACTAGCGGGAGTAGCCACAGATACGCAGTATTTT
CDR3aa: CASSNSGLAGVATDTQYF

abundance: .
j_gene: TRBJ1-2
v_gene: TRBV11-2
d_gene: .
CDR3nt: TGTGCCAGCAGCCAAGAGATATTAGAACAGGCTGGCTACACCTTC
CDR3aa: CASSQEILEQAGYTF

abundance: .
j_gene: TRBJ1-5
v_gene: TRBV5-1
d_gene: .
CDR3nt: TGCGCCAGCAGCTTGGATTATAGCAATCAGCCCCAGCATTTT
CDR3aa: CASSLDYSNQPQHF

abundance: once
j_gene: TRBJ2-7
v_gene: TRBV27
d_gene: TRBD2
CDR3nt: TGTGCCAGCAGAACTCGGACTAGCGGCCTCTACGAGCAGTACTTC
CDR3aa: CASRTRTSGLYEQYF

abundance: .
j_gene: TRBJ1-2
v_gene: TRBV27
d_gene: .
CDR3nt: TGTGCCAGCAGTTCCCCCCCAGGGTTGGATGGCTACACCTTC
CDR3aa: CASSSPPGLDGYTF

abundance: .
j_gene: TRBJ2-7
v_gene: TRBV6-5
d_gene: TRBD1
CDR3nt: TGTGCCAGCAGTGGGTTCCAGGGGGCGGGGGAGCAGTACTTC
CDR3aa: CASSGFQGAGEQYF

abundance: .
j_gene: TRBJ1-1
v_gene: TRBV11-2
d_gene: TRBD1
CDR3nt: TGTGCCAGCAGTTCAGACAGGGGCCGGGTCAACACTGAAGCTTTCTTT
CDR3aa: CASSSDRGRVNTEAFF

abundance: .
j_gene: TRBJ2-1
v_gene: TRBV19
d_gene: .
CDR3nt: TGTGCCAGTAGAACAGGTCGGAATGAGCAGTTCTTC
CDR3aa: CASRTGRNEQFF

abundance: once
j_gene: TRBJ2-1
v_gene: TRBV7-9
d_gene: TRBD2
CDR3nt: TGTGCCAGCGATCAGCGGGAGCTGGGCGGTGAGCAGTTCTTC
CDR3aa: CASDQRELGGEQFF

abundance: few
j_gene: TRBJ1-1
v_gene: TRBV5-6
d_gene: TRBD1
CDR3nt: TGTGCCAGCTGCGACAGGGTGAGAACTGAAGCTTTCTTT
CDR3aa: CASCDRVRTEAFF

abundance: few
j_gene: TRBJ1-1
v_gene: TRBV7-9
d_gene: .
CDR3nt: TGTGCCAGCAGCTTGTTACAGACTGAAGCTTTCTTT
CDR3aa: CASSLLQTEAFF

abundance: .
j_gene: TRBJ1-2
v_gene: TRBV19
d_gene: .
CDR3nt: TGTGCCAGTAGAGATGAACCAGCAATGGGCTTTTATGGCTACACCTTC
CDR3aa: CASRDEPAMGFYGYTF

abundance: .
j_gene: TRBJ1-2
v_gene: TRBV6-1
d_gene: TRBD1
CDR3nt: TGTGCCAGCAGTGACGCCGGGACAGGTGACGGCTACACCTTC
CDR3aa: CASSDAGTGDGYTF

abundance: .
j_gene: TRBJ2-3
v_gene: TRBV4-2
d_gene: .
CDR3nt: TGTGCCAGCAGCCAAGCCCGTCCAGATACGCAGTATTTT
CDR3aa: CASSQARPDTQYF

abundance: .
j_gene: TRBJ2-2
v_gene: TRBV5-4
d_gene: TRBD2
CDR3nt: TGTGCCAGCAGCCCGGGACTAGCGGGAGAGGAGCTGTTTTTT
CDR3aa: CASSPGLAGEELFF

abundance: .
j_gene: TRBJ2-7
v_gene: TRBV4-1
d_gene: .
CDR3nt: TGCGCCAGCAGCCAAGAAGGGAGTAGACGGAACGAGCAGTACTTC
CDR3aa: CASSQEGSRRNEQYF

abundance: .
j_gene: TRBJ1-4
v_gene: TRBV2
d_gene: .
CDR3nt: TGTGCCAGCACAGGGTTCTCGGGTGAAAAACTGTTTTTT
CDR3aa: CASTGFSGEKLFF

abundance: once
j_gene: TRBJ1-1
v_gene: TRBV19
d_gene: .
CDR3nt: TGTGCCAGTAGTTCCTGGACAGATCGTGAAGCTTTCTTT
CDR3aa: CASSSWTDREAFF

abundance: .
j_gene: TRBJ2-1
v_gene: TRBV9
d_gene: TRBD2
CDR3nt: TGTGCCAGCAGCGTAGAGGCGGGAGGGTTCTCCTACAATGAGCAGTTCTTC
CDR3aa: CASSVEAGGFSYNEQFF

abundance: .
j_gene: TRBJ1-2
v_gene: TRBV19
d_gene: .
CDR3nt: TGTGCCAGTAGTAAAGTACGGCAGGCGAGTGGCTACACCTTC
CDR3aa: CASSKVRQASGYTF

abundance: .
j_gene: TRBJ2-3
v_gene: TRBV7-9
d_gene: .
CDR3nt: TGTGCCAGCAGCTTAGGCTCGGGTGGAGATACGCAGTATTTT
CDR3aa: CASSLGSGGDTQYF

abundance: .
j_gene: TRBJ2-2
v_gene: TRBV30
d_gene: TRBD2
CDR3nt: TGTGCCTGGGTTAGCGGGGCGAACACCGGGGAGCTGTTTTTT
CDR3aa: CAWVSGANTGELFF

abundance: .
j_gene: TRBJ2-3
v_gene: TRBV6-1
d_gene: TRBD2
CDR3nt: TGTGCCAGCAGGACCAGCGGGAGGGCCGAAGATACGCAGTATTTT
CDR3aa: CASRTSGRAEDTQYF

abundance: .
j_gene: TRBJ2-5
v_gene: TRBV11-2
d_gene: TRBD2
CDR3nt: TGTGCCAGCAGCTGGGCTAGCGGGAGTCGCGAGACCCAGTACTTC
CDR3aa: CASSWASGSRETQYF

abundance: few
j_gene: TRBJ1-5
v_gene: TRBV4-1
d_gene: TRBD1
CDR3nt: TGCGCCAGCAGGCCTTGGACAGGGGGTAGGGGCAATCAGCCCCAGCATTTT
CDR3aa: CASRPWTGGRGNQPQHF

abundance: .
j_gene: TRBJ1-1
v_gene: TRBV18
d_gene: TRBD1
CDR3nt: TGTGCCAGCTCACCAGGGACAGCATACACTGAAGCTTTCTTT
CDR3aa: CASSPGTAYTEAFF

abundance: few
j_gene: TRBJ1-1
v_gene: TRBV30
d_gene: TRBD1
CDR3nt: TGTGCCTGGAGTGGAGACAGGGGGTTGGTAGCTTTCTTT
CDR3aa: CAWSGDRGLVAFF

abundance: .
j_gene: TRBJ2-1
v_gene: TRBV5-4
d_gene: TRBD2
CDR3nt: TGTGCCAGCAGCTCCGCTTACGGGAGGACCTACAATGAGCAGTTCTTC
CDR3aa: CASSSAYGRTYNEQFF

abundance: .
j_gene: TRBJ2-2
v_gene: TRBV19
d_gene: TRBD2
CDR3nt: TGTGCCAGTAGTATCATAATCGGGACTAGCCCCTCGGGAACCGGGGAGCTGTTTTTT
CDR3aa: CASSIIIGTSPSGTGELFF

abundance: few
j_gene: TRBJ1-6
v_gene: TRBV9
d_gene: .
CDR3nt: TGTGCCAGCAGCGCACAGGGTGTTGGACAGAATAATTCACCCCTCCACTTT
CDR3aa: CASSAQGVGQNNSPLHF

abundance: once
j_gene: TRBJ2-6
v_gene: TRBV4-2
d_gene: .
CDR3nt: TGTGCCAGCAGCCAAGATACTAGCTCTGGGGCCAACGTCCTGACTTTC
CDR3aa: CASSQDTSSGANVLTF

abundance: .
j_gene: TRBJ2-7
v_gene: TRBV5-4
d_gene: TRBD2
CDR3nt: TGTGCCAGCAGCGGGGCGGTAGCGGGAGGGACCTACGAGCAGTACTTC
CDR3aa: CASSGAVAGGTYEQYF

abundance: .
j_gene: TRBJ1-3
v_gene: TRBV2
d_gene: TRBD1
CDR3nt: TGTGCCAGCAGAGGGACAGGAACTGGAAACACCATATATTTT
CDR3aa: CASRGTGTGNTIYF

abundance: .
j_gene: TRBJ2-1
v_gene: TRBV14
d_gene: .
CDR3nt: TGTGCCAGCAGCCTTGTGAGCTATGAGCAGTTCTTC
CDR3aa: CASSLVSYEQFF

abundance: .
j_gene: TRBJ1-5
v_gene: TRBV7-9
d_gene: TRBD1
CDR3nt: TGTGCCAGCAGCCGCGGACAGGTGAATCAGCCCCAGCATTTT
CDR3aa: CASSRGQVNQPQHF

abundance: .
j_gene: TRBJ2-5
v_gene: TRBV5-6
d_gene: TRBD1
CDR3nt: TGTGCCAGCAGCATAGGGACAGGGAGAGAGACCCAGTACTTC
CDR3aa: CASSIGTGRETQYF

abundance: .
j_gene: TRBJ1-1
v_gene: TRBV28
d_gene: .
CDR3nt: TGTGCCAGCAGTTTAAGGGGTTTAGGGGACACTGAAGCTTTCTTT
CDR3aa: CASSLRGLGDTEAFF

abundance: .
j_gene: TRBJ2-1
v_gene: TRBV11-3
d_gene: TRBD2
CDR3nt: TGTGCCAGCAGCTTCTCAAAGACTAGCGGACGATACAATGAGCAGTTCTTC
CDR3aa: CASSFSKTSGRYNEQFF

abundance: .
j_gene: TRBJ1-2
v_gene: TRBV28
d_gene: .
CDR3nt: TGTGCCAGCAGAAAGACCGGGGGGAAGGATGGCTACACCTTC
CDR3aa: CASRKTGGKDGYTF

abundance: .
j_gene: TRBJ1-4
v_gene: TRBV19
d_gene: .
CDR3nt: TGTGCCAGTAGTTCCCGTGAAAAACTGTTTTTT
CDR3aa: CASSSREKLFF

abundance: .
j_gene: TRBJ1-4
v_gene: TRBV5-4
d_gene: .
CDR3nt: TGTGCCAGCAGCTTGGACATCTCAACTAATGAAAAACTGTTTTTT
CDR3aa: CASSLDISTNEKLFF

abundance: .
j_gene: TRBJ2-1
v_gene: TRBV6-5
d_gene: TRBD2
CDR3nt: TGTGCCAGCAGCCTAGCGGGAGGTTACAATGAGCAGTTCTTC
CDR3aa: CASSLAGGYNEQFF

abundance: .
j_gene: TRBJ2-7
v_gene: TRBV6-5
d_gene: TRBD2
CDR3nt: TGTGCAAGCGGGGACTTTTACTACGAGCAGTACTTC
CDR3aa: CASGDFYYEQYF